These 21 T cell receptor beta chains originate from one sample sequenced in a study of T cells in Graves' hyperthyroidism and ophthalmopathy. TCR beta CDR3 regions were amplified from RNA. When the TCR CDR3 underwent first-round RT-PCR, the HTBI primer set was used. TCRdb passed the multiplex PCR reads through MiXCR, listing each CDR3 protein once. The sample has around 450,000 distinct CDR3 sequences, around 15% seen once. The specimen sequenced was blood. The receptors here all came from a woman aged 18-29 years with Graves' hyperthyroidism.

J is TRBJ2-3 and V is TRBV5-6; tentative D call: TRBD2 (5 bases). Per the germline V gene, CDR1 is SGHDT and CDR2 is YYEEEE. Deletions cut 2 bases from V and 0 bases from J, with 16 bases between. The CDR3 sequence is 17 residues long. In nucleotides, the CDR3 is TGTGCCAGCAGCTTCTATCGAGCGGTCCTAAGCACAGATACGCAGTATTTT. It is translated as CASSFYRAVLSTDTQYF.

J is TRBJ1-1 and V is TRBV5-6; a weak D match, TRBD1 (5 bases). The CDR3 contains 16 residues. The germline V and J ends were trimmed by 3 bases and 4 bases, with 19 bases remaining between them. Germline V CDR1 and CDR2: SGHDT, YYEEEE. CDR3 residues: CASSSSFGWGGTEAFF. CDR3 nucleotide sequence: TGTGCCAGCAGCTCGTCCTTCGGGTGGGGGGGCACTGAAGCTTTCTTT.

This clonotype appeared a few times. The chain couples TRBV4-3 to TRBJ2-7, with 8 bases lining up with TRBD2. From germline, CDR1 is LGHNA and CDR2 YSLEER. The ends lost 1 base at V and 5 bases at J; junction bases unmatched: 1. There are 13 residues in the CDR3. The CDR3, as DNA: TGCGCCAGCAGCCAAGTCGGGGGGGACGAGCAGTACTTC. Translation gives CASSQVGGDEQYF.

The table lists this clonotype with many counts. CDR3 nucleotides: TGTGCCAGCACCCCCGGTAGCGGGAGTGTAACCTACGAGCAGTACTTC. Its protein is CASTPGSGSVTYEQYF. V is TRBV28 and J is TRBJ2-7; 9 bases map to TRBD2. This CDR3 is 16 amino acids long. Germline CDR1 reads MDHEN; CDR2 reads SYDVKM. The trim removed 7 bases at V and 2 bases at J, leaving 12 bases unmatched.

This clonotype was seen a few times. The CDR3 DNA reads as TGTGCCATCAGTGTCCCAGGCCAAGGGAGCACTGAAGCTTTCTTT. Amino acids: CAISVPGQGSTEAFF. The gene calls are TRBV10-3 and TRBJ1-1; no clear D gene. The CDR3 runs to 15 residues. In germline, CDR1 is ENHRY, CDR2 SYGVKD. V was clipped by 4 bases and J by 4 bases, with 16 bases between them.

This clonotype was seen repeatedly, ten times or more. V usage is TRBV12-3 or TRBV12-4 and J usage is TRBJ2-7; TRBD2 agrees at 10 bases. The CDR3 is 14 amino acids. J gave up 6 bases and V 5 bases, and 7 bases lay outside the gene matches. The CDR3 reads CASSNSGRSGEQYF. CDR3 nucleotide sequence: TGTGCCAGCAGTAATAGCGGGAGGAGCGGCGAGCAGTACTTC.

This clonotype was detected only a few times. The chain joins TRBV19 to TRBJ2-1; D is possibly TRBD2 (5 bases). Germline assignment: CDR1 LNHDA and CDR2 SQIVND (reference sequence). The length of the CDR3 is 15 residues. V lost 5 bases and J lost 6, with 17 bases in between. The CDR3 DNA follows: TGTGCCAGTAGTTCCCGGGAATATTTTCCCAATGAGCAGTTCTTC. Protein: CASSSREYFPNEQFF. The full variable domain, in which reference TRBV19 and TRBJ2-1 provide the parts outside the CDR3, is DGGITQSPKYLFRKEGQNVTLSCEQNLNHDAMYWYRQDPGQGLRLIYYSQIVNDFQKGDIAEGYSVSREKKESFPLTVTSAQKNPTAFYLCASSSREYFPNEQFFGPGTRLTVL.

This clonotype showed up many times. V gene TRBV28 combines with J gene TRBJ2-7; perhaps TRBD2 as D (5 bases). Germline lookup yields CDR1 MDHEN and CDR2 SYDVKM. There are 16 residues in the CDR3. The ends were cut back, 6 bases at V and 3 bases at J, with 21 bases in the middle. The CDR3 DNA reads TGTGCCAGCAGCCCCTCTGCGCGGGTGGTACTCTACGAGCAGTACTTC. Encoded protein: CASSPSARVVLYEQYF.

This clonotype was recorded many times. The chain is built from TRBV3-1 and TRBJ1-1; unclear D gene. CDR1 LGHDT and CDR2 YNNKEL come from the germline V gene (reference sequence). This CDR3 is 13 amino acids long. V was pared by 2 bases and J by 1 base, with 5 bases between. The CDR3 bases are TGTGCCAGCAGCCAAAAACAGAACACTGAAGCTTTCTTT. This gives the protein CASSQKQNTEAFF.

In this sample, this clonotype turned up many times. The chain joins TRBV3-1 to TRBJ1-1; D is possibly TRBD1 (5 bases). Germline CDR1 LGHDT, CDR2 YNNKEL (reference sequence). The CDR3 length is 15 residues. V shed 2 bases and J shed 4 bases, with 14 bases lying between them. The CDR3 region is CASSQSGRKGTEAFF. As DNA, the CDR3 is TGTGCCAGCAGCCAATCAGGGAGGAAAGGCACTGAAGCTTTCTTT.

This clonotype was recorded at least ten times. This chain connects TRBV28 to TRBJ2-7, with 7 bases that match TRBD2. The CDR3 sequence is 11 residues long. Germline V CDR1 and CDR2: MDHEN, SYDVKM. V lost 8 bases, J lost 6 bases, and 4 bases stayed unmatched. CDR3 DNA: TGTGCCAGCGACCGGGGGGTCGAGCAGTACTTC. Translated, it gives CASDRGVEQYF.

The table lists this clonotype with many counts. The CDR3 region is CASKVGGGPYTEAFF. The CDR3 DNA reads as TGTGCCAGCAAAGTGGGCGGGGGACCCTACACTGAAGCTTTCTTT. V usage is TRBV27 and J usage is TRBJ1-1, with a tentative D call TRBD1 (5 bases). This CDR3 comprises 15 residues. Between the trimmed V and J ends, which lost 7 bases and 3 bases, there was a span of 18 bases. CDR1 and CDR2 (germline): MNHEY, SMNVEV (reference sequence).

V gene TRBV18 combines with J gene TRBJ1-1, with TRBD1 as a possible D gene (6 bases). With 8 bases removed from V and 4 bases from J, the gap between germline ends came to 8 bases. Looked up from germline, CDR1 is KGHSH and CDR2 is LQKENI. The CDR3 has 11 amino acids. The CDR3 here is CASQGGTEAFF. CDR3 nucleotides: TGTGCCAGCCAAGGGGGCACTGAAGCTTTCTTT.

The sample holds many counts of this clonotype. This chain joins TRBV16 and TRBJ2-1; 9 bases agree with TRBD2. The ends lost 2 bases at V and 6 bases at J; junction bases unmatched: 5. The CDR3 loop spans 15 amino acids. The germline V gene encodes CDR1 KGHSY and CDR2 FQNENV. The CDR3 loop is CASSQLETSGNEQFF. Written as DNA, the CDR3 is TGTGCCAGCAGCCAACTCGAGACTAGCGGCAATGAGCAGTTCTTC.

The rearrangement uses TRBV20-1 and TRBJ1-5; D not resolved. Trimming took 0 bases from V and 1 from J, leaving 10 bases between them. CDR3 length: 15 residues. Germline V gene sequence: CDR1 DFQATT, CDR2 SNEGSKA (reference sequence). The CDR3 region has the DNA TGCAGTGCTAGAGATGGGTCAACAAGCAATCAGCCCCAGCATTTT. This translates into CSARDGSTSNQPQHF.

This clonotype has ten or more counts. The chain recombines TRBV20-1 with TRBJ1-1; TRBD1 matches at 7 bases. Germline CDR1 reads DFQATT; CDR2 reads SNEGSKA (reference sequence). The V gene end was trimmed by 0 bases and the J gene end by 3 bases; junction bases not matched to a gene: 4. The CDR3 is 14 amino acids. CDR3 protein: CSARDVQGDTEAFF. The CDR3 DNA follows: TGCAGTGCTAGAGATGTCCAGGGGGACACTGAAGCTTTCTTT.

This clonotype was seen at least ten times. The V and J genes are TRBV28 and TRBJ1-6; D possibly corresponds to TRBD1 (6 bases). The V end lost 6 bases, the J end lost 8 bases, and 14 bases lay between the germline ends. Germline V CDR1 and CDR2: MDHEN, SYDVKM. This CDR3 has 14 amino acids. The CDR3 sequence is CASSRGSGDSPLHF. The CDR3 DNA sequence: TGTGCCAGCAGCAGGGGTTCGGGTGATTCACCCCTCCACTTT.

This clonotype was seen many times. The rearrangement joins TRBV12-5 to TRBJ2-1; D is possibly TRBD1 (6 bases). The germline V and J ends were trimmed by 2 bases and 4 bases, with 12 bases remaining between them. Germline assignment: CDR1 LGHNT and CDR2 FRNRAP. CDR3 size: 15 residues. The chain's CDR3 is CASGLPGARYNEQFF. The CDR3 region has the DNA TGTGCTAGTGGTTTGCCAGGGGCGAGGTACAATGAGCAGTTCTTC. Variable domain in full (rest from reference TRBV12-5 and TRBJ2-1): DARVTQTPRHKVTEMGQEVTMRCQPILGHNTVFWYRQTMMQGLELLAYFRNRAPLDDSGMPKDRFSAEMPDATLATLKIQPSEPRDSAVYFCASGLPGARYNEQFFGPGTRLTVL.

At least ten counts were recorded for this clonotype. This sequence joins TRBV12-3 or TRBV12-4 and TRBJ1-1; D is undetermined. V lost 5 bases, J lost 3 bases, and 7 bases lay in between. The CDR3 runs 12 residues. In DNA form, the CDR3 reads TGTGCCAGCAGTCCATTCGACACTGAAGCTTTCTTT. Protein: CASSPFDTEAFF.

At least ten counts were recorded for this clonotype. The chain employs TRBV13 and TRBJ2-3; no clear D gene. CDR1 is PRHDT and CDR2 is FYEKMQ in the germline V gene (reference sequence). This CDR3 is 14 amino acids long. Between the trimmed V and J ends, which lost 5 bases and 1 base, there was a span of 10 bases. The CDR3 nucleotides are TGTGCCAGCAGCCTCCACAGCGGCACAGATACGCAGTATTTT. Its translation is CASSLHSGTDTQYF.

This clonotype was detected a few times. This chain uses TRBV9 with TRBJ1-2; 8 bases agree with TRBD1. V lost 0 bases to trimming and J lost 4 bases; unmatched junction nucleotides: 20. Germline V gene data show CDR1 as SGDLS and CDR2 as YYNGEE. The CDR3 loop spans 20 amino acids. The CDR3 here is CASSVEAGRTGRDSGYGYTF. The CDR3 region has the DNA TGTGCCAGCAGCGTAGAGGCCGGTCGGACAGGGAGGGATTCGGGCTATGGCTACACCTTC. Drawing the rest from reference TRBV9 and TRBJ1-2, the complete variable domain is DSGVTQTPKHLITATGQRVTLRCSPRSGDLSVYWYQQSLDQGLQFLIQYYNGEERAKGNILERFSAQQFPDLHSELNLSSLELGDSALYFCASSVEAGRTGRDSGYGYTFGSGTRLTVV.